The present TCR beta chain was sequenced within a study of blood T cell repertoires in COVID-19. Methods used by the authors: Amplifying reference gene primers gave estimates of nucleated cell counts. Measured with immunoSEQ multiplex PCR; TCRdb has only the in-frame clones, and not every one. For V, J and clone size, that table is used; D and trimming come from the DNA. The table shows roughly 80,000 clones, with around nine tenths occurring only once. V dropped 6 bases and J dropped 7; count of bases not matched to a gene: 11. Germline V gene lookup returns CDR1 MDHEN and CDR2 SYDVKM. CDR3 length: 14 residues.

Sequences were obtained from peripheral blood. The TCR sequence derives from a woman aged 55-70 years with acute or convalescent COVID-19. This chain joins TRBV28 and TRBJ1-2; 7 nucleotides match TRBD1. The CDR3: CASRPPSTGIGYTF. CDR3 DNA: TGTGCCAGCAGACCACCCTCGACAGGGATTGGCTACACCTTC.